This TCR beta chain came from a study of T-cell reconstitution after alpha-beta-depleted transplantation in children. Library preparation (for TCRbeta) was performed with unique molecular identifiers. Each CDR3 protein is one row after TCRdb ran MiXCR on the PCR reads. Here the sample spans about 400,000 distinct CDR3 sequences, around 20% being singletons. Only one count was recorded for this clonotype. Per the germline V gene, CDR1 is SGHVS and CDR2 is FQNEAQ. The CDR3 runs 14 residues. Between the trimmed V and J ends, which lost 6 bases and 2 bases, there was a span of 12 bases. The source was PBMCs from the stem cell graft donor, collected from the stem cell graft. The chain is built from TRBV7-8 and TRBJ2-3; D ambiguous. The TCR originated in a human donor who donated a stem cell graft to a child with acute myeloid leukemia. The CDR3 region has the DNA TGTGCCAGCAGAATAGGCCGTAACACAGATACGCAGTATTTT. Residues: CASRIGRNTDTQYF. Full variable domain (remainder filled in from reference TRBV7-8 and TRBJ2-3): GAGVSQSPRYKVAKRGQDVALRCDPISGHVSLFWYQQALGQGPEFLTYFQNEAQLDKSGLPSDRFFAERPEGSVSTLKIQRTQQEDSAVYLCASRIGRNTDTQYFGPGTRLTVL.